The sequence of this T cell receptor beta chain was determined in a study of beta chain features in type 1 diabetes. Study findings and constraints: Among type 1 diabetes patients, VDJ junctions had fewer insertions and more deletions.

In total, each donor contributed a single heparinised blood draw that averaged around 100 mL. CD45RO/CCR7/CD25/CD127/CD95/CD27 staining was used to isolate CD4+ naive, central memory, regulatory and stem cell-like memory cells by sorting. The study reverse transcribed the entire isolated RNA, so it sequenced expressed TCRB transcripts. Assay used: immunoSEQ multiplex PCR; TCRdb lists only in-frame clones, some missing. The sample shows under 400,000 clones, over 9.5% of them seen only once. This clone was detected only a few times. No antigen is known for it. CDR3 length: 14 residues. Germline V lookup: CDR1 MDHEN, CDR2 SYDVKM. With V trimmed by 7 bases and J by 6 bases, 11 bases remained unmatched.

This receptor was taken from a man between 18 and 29 years old in good health. J is TRBJ2-5 and V is TRBV28; TRBD2 aligns across 7 bases. Sequenced sample: naive CD4+ T cells from blood. Here the CDR3 reads CASTLGGTYQTQYF. For the CDR3, the DNA is TGTGCCAGCACCTTGGGGGGGACCTACCAGACCCAGTACTTC. Using reference TRBV28 and TRBJ2-5 for the parts outside the CDR3, the full variable domain is DVKVTQSSRYLVKRTGEKVFLECVQDMDHENMFWYRQDPGLGLRLIYFSYDVKMKEKGDIPEGYSVSREKKERFSLILESASTNQTSMYLCASTLGGTYQTQYFGPGTRLLVL.